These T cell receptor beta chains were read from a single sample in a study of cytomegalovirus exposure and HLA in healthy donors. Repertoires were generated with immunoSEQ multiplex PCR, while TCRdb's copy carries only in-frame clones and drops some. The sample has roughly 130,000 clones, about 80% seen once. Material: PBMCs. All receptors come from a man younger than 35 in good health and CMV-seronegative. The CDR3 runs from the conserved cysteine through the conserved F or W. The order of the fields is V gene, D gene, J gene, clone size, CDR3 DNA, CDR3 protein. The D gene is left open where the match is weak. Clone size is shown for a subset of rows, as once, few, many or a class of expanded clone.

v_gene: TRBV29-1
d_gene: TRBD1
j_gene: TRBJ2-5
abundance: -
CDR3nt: TGCAGCGTGAGGACAGGGTATGCGGAGACCCAGTACTTC
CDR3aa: CSVRTGYAETQYF

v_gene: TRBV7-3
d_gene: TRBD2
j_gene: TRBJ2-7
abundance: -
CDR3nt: TGTGCCAGCAGCTTAATGGGCGGGAGTAATTGGTACGAGCAGTACTTC
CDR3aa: CASSLMGGSNWYEQYF

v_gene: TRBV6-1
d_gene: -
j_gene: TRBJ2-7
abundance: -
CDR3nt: TGTGCCAGCAGAATAGGACATCCCTACGAGCAGTACTTC
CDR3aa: CASRIGHPYEQYF

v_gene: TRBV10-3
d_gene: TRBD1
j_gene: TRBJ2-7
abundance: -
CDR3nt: TGTGCCATCAGTGATTCTCCGGGACAGGGCCACGAGCAGTACTTC
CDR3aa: CAISDSPGQGHEQYF

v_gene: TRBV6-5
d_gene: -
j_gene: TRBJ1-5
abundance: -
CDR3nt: TGTGCCAGCAGTTACGGCAGCGCCCACCAGCCCCAGCATTTT
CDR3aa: CASSYGSAHQPQHF

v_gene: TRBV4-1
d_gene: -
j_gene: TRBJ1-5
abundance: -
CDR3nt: TGCGCCAGCAGCGCAAGATACGGGAATAGCAATCAGCCCCAGCATTTT
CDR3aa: CASSARYGNSNQPQHF

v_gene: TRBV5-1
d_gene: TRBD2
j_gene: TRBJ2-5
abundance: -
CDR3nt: TGCGCCAGCAGCTTCGGACTAGCGGGTGGGTACCAAGAGACCCAGTACTTC
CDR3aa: CASSFGLAGGYQETQYF

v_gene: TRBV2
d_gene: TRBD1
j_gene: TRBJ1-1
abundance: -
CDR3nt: TGTGCCAGCAGTGGAACAGGGGGAGGTGGCACTGAAGCTTTCTTT
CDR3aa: CASSGTGGGGTEAFF

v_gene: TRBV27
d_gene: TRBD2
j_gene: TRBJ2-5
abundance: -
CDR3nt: TGTGCCAGCAAACTAGCGGGATATGACCAAGAGACCCAGTACTTC
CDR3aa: CASKLAGYDQETQYF

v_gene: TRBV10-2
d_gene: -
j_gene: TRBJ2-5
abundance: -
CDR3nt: TGCGCCAGCAGTGAAAGAGCGAACGTTCGGGAGACCCAGTACTTC
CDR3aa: CASSERANVRETQYF

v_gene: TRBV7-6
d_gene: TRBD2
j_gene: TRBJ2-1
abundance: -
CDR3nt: TGTGCCAGCAGCTCAACGGGGAGGCTAGCGGGAGGTGAGCAGTTCTTC
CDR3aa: CASSSTGRLAGGEQFF

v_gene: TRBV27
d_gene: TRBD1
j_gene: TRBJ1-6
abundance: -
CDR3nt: TGTGCCAGCAGTTTGAAAGGACAGGGGCCCTCACCCCTCCACTTT
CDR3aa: CASSLKGQGPSPLHF

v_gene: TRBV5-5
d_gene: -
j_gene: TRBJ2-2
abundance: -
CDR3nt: TGTGCCAGCAGCCGAGTGGTTTTACTTCCCGGGGAGCTGTTTTTT
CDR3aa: CASSRVVLLPGELFF

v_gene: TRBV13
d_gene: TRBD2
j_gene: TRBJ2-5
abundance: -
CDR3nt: TGTGCCAGCAGTCCCATGGGGCGGGAGGTTCAAGAGACCCAGTACTTC
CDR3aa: CASSPMGREVQETQYF

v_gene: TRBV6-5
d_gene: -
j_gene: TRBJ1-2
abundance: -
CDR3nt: TGTGCCAGCAGTTACGGAGACAGCTATGGCTACACCTTC
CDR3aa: CASSYGDSYGYTF

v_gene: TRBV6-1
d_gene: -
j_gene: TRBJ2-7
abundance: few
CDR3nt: TGTGCCAGCTCCTACCCCTACGAGCAGTACTTC
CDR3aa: CASSYPYEQYF

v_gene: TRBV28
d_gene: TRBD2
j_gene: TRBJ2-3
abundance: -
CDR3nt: TGTGCCAGCAGCTCCGGGGGGGCAGATACGCAGTATTTT
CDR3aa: CASSSGGADTQYF

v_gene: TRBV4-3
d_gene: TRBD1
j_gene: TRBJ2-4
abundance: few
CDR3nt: TGCGCCAGCAGCCAAGAGAGGGGGCGATCCCCCTACTTC
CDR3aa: CASSQERGRSPYF

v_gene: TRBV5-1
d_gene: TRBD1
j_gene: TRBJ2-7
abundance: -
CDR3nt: TGCGCCAGCAGCTCCGGGACAGGAAGCTCCTACGAGCAGTACTTC
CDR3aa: CASSSGTGSSYEQYF

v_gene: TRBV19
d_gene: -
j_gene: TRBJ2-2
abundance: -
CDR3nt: TGTGCCAGTAGCCCCTCGGGGAGGGGGGCCGGGGAGCTGTTTTTT
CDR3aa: CASSPSGRGAGELFF

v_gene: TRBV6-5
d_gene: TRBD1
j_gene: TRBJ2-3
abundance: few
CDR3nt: TGTGCCAGCAGTCCCTGGACAGGGAGGTCAGATACGCAGTATTTT
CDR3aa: CASSPWTGRSDTQYF

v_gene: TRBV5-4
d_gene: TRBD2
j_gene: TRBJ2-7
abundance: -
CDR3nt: TGTGCCAGCAGCTTGGTACTAGCGGGAGTGATCGAGCAGTACTTC
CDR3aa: CASSLVLAGVIEQYF

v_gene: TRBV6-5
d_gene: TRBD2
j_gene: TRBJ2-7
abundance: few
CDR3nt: TGTGCCAGCAGTTCCGGACTAGCGGGATCCCCCGAGCAGTACTTC
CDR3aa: CASSSGLAGSPEQYF

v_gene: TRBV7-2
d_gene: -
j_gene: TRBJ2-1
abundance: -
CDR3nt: TGTGCCAGCAGCTTAGGACATCTATCGAATGAGCAGTTCTTC
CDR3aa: CASSLGHLSNEQFF

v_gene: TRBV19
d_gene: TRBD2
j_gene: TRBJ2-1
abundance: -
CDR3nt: TGTGCCAGTAGTACTTCCGGACTAGCGGATTACAATGAGCAGTTCTTC
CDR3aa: CASSTSGLADYNEQFF

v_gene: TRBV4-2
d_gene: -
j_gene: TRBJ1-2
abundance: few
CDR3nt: TGTGCCAGCAGCCAAGATCAGACATCTGGTCTGGTCTTC
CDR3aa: CASSQDQTSGLVF

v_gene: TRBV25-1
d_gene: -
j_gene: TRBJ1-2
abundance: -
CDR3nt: TGTGCCAGCAGTGAAATAGGTCGCGGGGGCGGCGACACCTTC
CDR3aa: CASSEIGRGGGDTF

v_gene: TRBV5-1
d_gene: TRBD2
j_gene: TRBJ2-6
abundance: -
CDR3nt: TGCGCCAGCAGCTTGAGGGCTAGCGGAAGCTCTGGGGCCAACGTCCTGACTTTC
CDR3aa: CASSLRASGSSGANVLTF

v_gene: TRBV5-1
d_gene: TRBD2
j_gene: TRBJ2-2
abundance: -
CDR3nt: TGCGCCAGCAGCTTACTAGCGGGAGACAACACCGGGGAGCTGTTTTTT
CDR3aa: CASSLLAGDNTGELFF

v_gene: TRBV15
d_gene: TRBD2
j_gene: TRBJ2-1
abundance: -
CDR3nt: TGTGCCACCAGCAGAGATGGAAGCGGGAAGGGGTTCTTC
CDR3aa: CATSRDGSGKGFF

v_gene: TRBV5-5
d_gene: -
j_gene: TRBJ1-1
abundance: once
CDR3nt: TGTGCCAGCAGCTTGGCCAAGAACACTGAAGCTTTCTTT
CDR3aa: CASSLAKNTEAFF

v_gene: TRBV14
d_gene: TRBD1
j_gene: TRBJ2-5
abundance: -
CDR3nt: TGTGCCAGCAGCCAAGCAACAGGGGTTTGGACGGAGACCCAGTACTTC
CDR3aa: CASSQATGVWTETQYF

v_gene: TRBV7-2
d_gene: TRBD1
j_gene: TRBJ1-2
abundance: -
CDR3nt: TGTGCCAGCAGCTTAGACAGGGGAAGAGGCTACACCTTC
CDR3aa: CASSLDRGRGYTF

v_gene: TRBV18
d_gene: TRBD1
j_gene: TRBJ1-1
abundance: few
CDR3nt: TGTGCCAGCTCTCACGACAGGGGGAACACTGAAGCTTTCTTT
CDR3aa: CASSHDRGNTEAFF

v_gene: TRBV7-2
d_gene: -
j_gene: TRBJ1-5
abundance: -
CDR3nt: TGTGCCAGCAGCTCCCGACAAGAGCAGCCCCAGCATTTT
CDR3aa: CASSSRQEQPQHF

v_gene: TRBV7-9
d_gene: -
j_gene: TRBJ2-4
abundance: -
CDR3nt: TGTGCCAGCAGCGTTGAGGGTTCTAGCGCGAGTATTCAGTACTTC
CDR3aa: CASSVEGSSASIQYF

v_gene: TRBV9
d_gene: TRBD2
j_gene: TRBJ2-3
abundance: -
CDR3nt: TGTGCCAGCAGCGTGGCTAGCGGGATAGATACGCAGTATTTT
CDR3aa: CASSVASGIDTQYF